This is a list of T cell receptor beta chains from one sample in a study of blood T cell repertoires in COVID-19. TCRdb's copy holds only in-frame clones and misses some; the assay was immunoSEQ multiplex PCR. Seen here are roughly 70,000 clones, roughly 92% observed once, and the top ten hold around 2.6%. Specimen: peripheral blood. Receptor source: a man aged 50-60 years with COVID-19, enrolled during active disease. Both conserved end residues are part of each CDR3. D genes are given only for firm matches.

v_gene: TRBV11-3; j_gene: TRBJ2-1; d_gene: -; CDR3aa: CASSLGRGSYNEQFF; CDR3nt: TGTGCCAGCAGCTTAGGGCGGGGCTCATACAATGAGCAGTTCTTC
v_gene: TRBV20-1; j_gene: TRBJ2-1; d_gene: -; CDR3aa: CSAAGETEQFF; CDR3nt: TGCAGTGCTGCCGGGGAGACTGAGCAGTTCTTC
v_gene: TRBV28; j_gene: TRBJ1-1; d_gene: -; CDR3aa: CASSPFGTEAFF; CDR3nt: TGTGCCAGCAGTCCTTTCGGCACTGAAGCTTTCTTT
v_gene: TRBV5-6; j_gene: TRBJ2-7; d_gene: TRBD1; CDR3aa: CASSPGQGSGEQYF; CDR3nt: TGTGCCAGCAGCCCGGGACAGGGGAGTGGCGAGCAGTACTTC
v_gene: TRBV11-2; j_gene: TRBJ2-1; d_gene: TRBD2; CDR3aa: CASSSTSGSHNEQFF; CDR3nt: TGTGCCAGCAGCTCGACTAGCGGGAGCCACAATGAGCAGTTCTTC
v_gene: TRBV10-2; j_gene: TRBJ2-2; d_gene: TRBD1; CDR3aa: CASSPGGPNTGELFF; CDR3nt: TGCGCCAGCAGTCCAGGGGGCCCTAACACCGGGGAGCTGTTTTTT
v_gene: TRBV6-2/TRBV6-3; j_gene: TRBJ2-7; d_gene: TRBD1; CDR3aa: CASSQPGTGGSEQYF; CDR3nt: TGTGCCAGCAGTCAACCCGGGACAGGGGGCAGCGAGCAGTACTTC
v_gene: TRBV24-1; j_gene: TRBJ2-4; d_gene: -; CDR3aa: CATSDFPTRDRTKNIQYF; CDR3nt: TGTGCCACCAGTGATTTCCCCACGAGGGATCGGACCAAAAACATTCAGTACTTC
v_gene: TRBV4-1; j_gene: TRBJ2-5; d_gene: TRBD2; CDR3aa: CASSPPGLVETQYF; CDR3nt: TGCGCCAGCAGCCCCCCGGGACTAGTAGAGACCCAGTACTTC
v_gene: TRBV10-1; j_gene: TRBJ2-4; d_gene: -; CDR3aa: CASSESLEGIQYF; CDR3nt: TGCGCCAGCAGTGAGTCTCTAGAGGGCATTCAGTACTTC
v_gene: TRBV5-1; j_gene: TRBJ2-7; d_gene: -; CDR3aa: CASTDSLTYEQYF; CDR3nt: TGCGCCAGCACGGACAGCTTAACCTACGAGCAGTACTTC
v_gene: TRBV19; j_gene: TRBJ2-1; d_gene: TRBD1; CDR3aa: CASSGRGQGNNEQFF; CDR3nt: TGTGCCAGTAGCGGGCGGGGACAGGGGAACAATGAGCAGTTCTTC
v_gene: TRBV5-1; j_gene: TRBJ2-5; d_gene: TRBD2; CDR3aa: CASSFLAGEGETQYF; CDR3nt: TGCGCCAGCAGCTTTCTAGCGGGAGAAGGAGAGACCCAGTACTTC
v_gene: TRBV19; j_gene: TRBJ2-1; d_gene: TRBD2; CDR3aa: CASSIIAGGSNEQFF; CDR3nt: TGTGCCAGTAGTATCATAGCGGGAGGGTCGAATGAGCAGTTCTTC
v_gene: TRBV5-4; j_gene: TRBJ2-3; d_gene: TRBD2; CDR3aa: CATDSGSSDTQYF; CDR3nt: TGTGCCACCGATAGCGGGAGCTCAGATACGCAGTATTTT
v_gene: TRBV29-1; j_gene: TRBJ2-7; d_gene: -; CDR3aa: CSVGDSEQYF; CDR3nt: TGCAGCGTTGGTGACAGCGAGCAGTACTTC
v_gene: TRBV4-3; j_gene: TRBJ1-2; d_gene: -; CDR3aa: CASSPDTGFGGYTF; CDR3nt: TGCGCCAGCAGCCCTGACACAGGGTTTGGGGGCTACACCTTC
v_gene: TRBV7-8; j_gene: TRBJ2-1; d_gene: -; CDR3aa: CASSPSGNEQFF; CDR3nt: TGTGCCAGCAGCCCCAGTGGCAATGAGCAGTTCTTC